Below are 30 T cell receptor beta chains sequenced from a single sample in a study of cytomegalovirus exposure and HLA in healthy donors. Libraries were prepared by immunoSEQ multiplex PCR; TCRdb keeps only in-frame clonotypes and omits some of them. The table records 57,000 or so clones, about 96% of them present only once. The sequenced sample consisted of PBMCs. Source of these receptors: a man younger than 30 in good health and CMV-seronegative.

This chain links TRBV28 with TRBJ2-4, with a weak D call TRBD2 (5 bases). This CDR3 comprises 15 residues. The germline V gene has CDR1 MDHEN and CDR2 SYDVKM. Deletions cut 5 bases from V and 0 bases from J, with 11 bases between. The CDR3, as DNA: TGTGCCAGCAGTCCCGGACTCGGAGCCAAAAACATTCAGTACTTC. Amino acid sequence: CASSPGLGAKNIQYF. Full variable domain (outside the CDR3, taken from reference TRBV28 and TRBJ2-4): DVKVTQSSRYLVKRTGEKVFLECVQDMDHENMFWYRQDPGLGLRLIYFSYDVKMKEKGDIPEGYSVSREKKERFSLILESASTNQTSMYLCASSPGLGAKNIQYFGAGTRLSVL.

The rearrangement uses TRBV27 and TRBJ2-3; TRBD1 agrees at 8 bases. With 4 bases clipped from V and 0 bases from J, the junction kept 12 bases outside the gene matches. In germline, CDR1 is MNHEY, CDR2 SMNVEV (reference sequence). The length of the CDR3 is 18 residues. DNA for the CDR3: TGTGCCAGCAGTTCCCGGACAGGGATTTCTTCTAGCACAGATACGCAGTATTTT. This sequence encodes CASSSRTGISSSTDTQYF.

The chain links TRBV29-1 to TRBJ2-7; TRBD1 agrees at 10 bases. Germline V gene data show CDR1 as SQVTM and CDR2 as ANQGSEA. Trimming at V came to 2 bases and at J to 5 bases, leaving 9 bases not matched to a gene. The CDR3 contains 15 residues. The CDR3 bases are TGCAGCGTTGAATGGGTGGGGACAGGGGACGACGAGCAGTACTTC. Translated, it gives CSVEWVGTGDDEQYF.

V is TRBV10-2 and J is TRBJ2-2, with 10 bases aligning to TRBD2. CDR1 is WSHSY, CDR2 SAAADI, per germline. J was trimmed by 2 bases and V by 11 bases; bases with no gene match: 20. The CDR3 loop spans 19 amino acids. CDR3 bases: TGCGCCGCCAAACTGAAACGCGGACTAGCGGAAACCAACACCGGGGAGCTGTTTTTT. Amino acid sequence: CAAKLKRGLAETNTGELFF.

V usage is TRBV30 and J usage is TRBJ1-5; tentatively, D is TRBD1 (5 bases). In germline, CDR1 is GTSNPN, CDR2 SVGIG (reference sequence). Trimming removed 0 bases at V and 7 bases at J, with 13 bases between. The length of the CDR3 is 14 residues. The CDR3 DNA sequence: TGTGCCTGGAGTGTAAGCGGGGGTGGCCAGCCCCAGCATTTT. Translation gives CAWSVSGGGQPQHF. Full variable domain (rest looked up from reference TRBV30 and TRBJ1-5): SQTIHQWPATLVQPVGSPLSLECTVEGTSNPNLYWYRQAAGRGLQLLFYSVGIGQISSEVPQNLSASRPQDRQFILSSKKLLLSDSGFYLCAWSVSGGGQPQHFGDGTRLSIL.

The V gene is TRBV7-2, the J gene TRBJ2-7; a weak D match, TRBD1 (5 bases). The CDR3 is 13 amino acids. From germline, CDR1 is SGHTA and CDR2 FQGNSA. Trimming left V 4 bases short and J 5 bases short, with 12 bases between. In nucleotides, the CDR3 is TGTGCCAGCAGCTCGCAGGGCAGGAACGAGCAGTACTTC. It is translated as CASSSQGRNEQYF.

The chain couples TRBV5-4 to TRBJ2-7, with TRBD2 as a possible D gene (6 bases). The CDR3 extends over 15 amino acids. The V end was cut by 0 bases, the J end by 2 bases, with 12 bases between. Germline-derived CDR1 and CDR2 are SGHNT and YYREEE (reference sequence). For the CDR3, the DNA is TGTGCCAGCAGCTTGGCTTCCGGGAGTACCTACGAGCAGTACTTC. Amino acids: CASSLASGSTYEQYF.

V gene TRBV7-8 combines with J gene TRBJ1-2, with D unclear. This CDR3 is 13 amino acids long. Looked up from germline, CDR1 is SGHVS and CDR2 is FQNEAQ. Trimming left V 5 bases short and J 3 bases short, with 10 bases between. The CDR3 reads CASSKWEDYGYTF. The CDR3 coding sequence is TGTGCCAGCAGCAAGTGGGAGGACTATGGCTACACCTTC.

This clone appeared once. The V gene is TRBV9, the J gene TRBJ2-7, with unresolved D. This CDR3 has 14 amino acids. Germline V CDR1 and CDR2: SGDLS, YYNGEE. V was cut by 0 bases and J by 4 bases, with 11 bases left in between. CDR3 region: CASSVASTPYEQYF. The CDR3 DNA follows: TGTGCCAGCAGCGTAGCCTCGACACCTTACGAGCAGTACTTC.

In nucleotides, the CDR3 is TGTGCCTGGAGTCACCCCTGGGGACAGGGAAATGAAAAACTGTTTTTT. It encodes CAWSHPWGQGNEKLFF. The chain has TRBV30 and TRBJ1-4; the match to TRBD1 covers 9 bases. The J segment lost 5 bases and the V segment lost 2 bases, leaving 9 bases of the junction unmatched. Germline lookup yields CDR1 GTSNPN and CDR2 SVGIG (reference sequence). The CDR3 length is 16 residues.

This clone was observed a single time. The rearrangement links TRBV9 to TRBJ1-5; TRBD1 might be the D (5 bases). V was trimmed by 4 bases and J by 6 bases, leaving 14 bases between them. CDR1 is SGDLS and CDR2 is YYNGEE in the germline V gene. This CDR3 is built from 14 residues. In DNA form, the CDR3 reads TGTGCCAGCAGCCCATCAGGGCTAGGTCAGCCCCAGCATTTT. This gives the protein CASSPSGLGQPQHF.

V usage is TRBV11-2 and J usage is TRBJ2-4; D ambiguous. The CDR3 extends over 16 amino acids. Trimming took off 1 base at V and 5 bases at J, with 15 bases between the two ends. Germline values: CDR1 SGHAT, CDR2 FQNNGV. The CDR3 reads CASSLAASVAENIQYF. CDR3 nucleotides: TGTGCCAGCAGCTTAGCTGCCAGCGTGGCGGAAAACATTCAGTACTTC.

V gene TRBV5-1 combines with J gene TRBJ2-1; 8 nucleotides agree with TRBD2. The CDR3 covers 16 residues. Losses at the gene ends were 4 bases for V and 0 bases for J; bases not matched to a gene: 6. Germline CDR1 reads SGHRS; CDR2 reads YFSETQ. In DNA, the CDR3 is TGCGCCAGCAGCCCCACTAGCGGAAGCTCCTACAATGAGCAGTTCTTC. Amino acids: CASSPTSGSSYNEQFF.

This chain connects TRBV11-2 to TRBJ2-2; TRBD1 agrees at 7 bases. Germline-derived CDR1 and CDR2 are SGHAT and FQNNGV. V trimming: 4 bases; J trimming: 0 bases; junction bases outside the gene matches: 5. The CDR3 is 16 residues long. The CDR3 here is CASSSYRGANTGELFF. Written as DNA, the CDR3 is TGTGCCAGCAGCTCCTACAGGGGCGCGAACACCGGGGAGCTGTTTTTT. Filled out from reference TRBV11-2 and TRBJ2-2, the complete variable domain reads EAGVAQSPRYKIIEKRQSVAFWCNPISGHATLYWYQQILGQGPKLLIQFQNNGVVDDSQLPKDRFSAERLKGVDSTLKIQPAKLEDSAVYLCASSSYRGANTGELFFGEGSRLTVL.

The chain links TRBV2 to TRBJ2-1; 8 positions agree with TRBD2. After removal of 6 bases from V and 4 bases from J, the junction contained 5 bases not matched to a gene. CDR1 is SNHLY and CDR2 is FYNNEI in the germline V gene. This CDR3 is 14 amino acids long. The CDR3 bases are TGTGCCAGCAGGGGACTAGAGGGTTACAATGAGCAGTTCTTC. Translated: CASRGLEGYNEQFF.

This clone has just one count. The chain recombines TRBV21-1 with TRBJ2-6; the listed D gene, TRBD1, was not tested against the DNA. TRBV21-1 is designated a pseudogene. The CDR3 has 18 amino acids. CDR3 residues: CASRLRDSSFSGANVLTF. The CDR3 DNA is TGTGCCAGCCGGCTCCGGGACAGCAGTTTCTCTGGGGCCAACGTCCTGACTTTC.

This clone was recorded once. The CDR3 DNA sequence: TGTGCCAGTAGTGGGACTGCCTACGAGCAGTACTTC. Its translation is CASSGTAYEQYF. The chain couples TRBV19 to TRBJ2-7; D possibly corresponds to TRBD2 (6 bases). Germline CDR1 LNHDA, CDR2 SQIVND (reference sequence). The CDR3 is made up of 12 amino acids. The ends were cut back, 5 bases at V and 2 bases at J, with 7 bases in the middle.

DNA for the CDR3: TGTGCCAGCAGCCACGTCAGCTACGAGCAGTACTTC. Translated: CASSHVSYEQYF. This chain connects TRBV14 to TRBJ2-7; D unclear. CDR1 and CDR2 from the germline V gene are SGHDN and FVKESK. This CDR3 has 12 residues. Trimming took 3 bases from V and 3 from J, leaving 6 bases between them.

This chain connects TRBV6-1 to TRBJ2-2, with 8 bases lining up with TRBD1. Per the germline V gene, CDR1 is MNHNS and CDR2 is SASEGT. V trimming: 6 bases; J trimming: 6 bases; junction bases outside the gene matches: 6. The CDR3 is made up of 14 amino acids. CDR3 protein: CASSPGQGPGELFF. DNA of the CDR3: TGTGCCAGCAGCCCCGGACAGGGTCCCGGGGAGCTGTTTTTT.

The V and J genes are TRBV2 and TRBJ1-5; D is uncertain. The V gene lost 3 bases and the J gene lost 7 bases, with 13 bases spanning the gap. CDR1 is SNHLY and CDR2 is FYNNEI in the germline V gene. This CDR3 region has 14 residues. The CDR3 protein is CASSEERVRQPQHF. CDR3 DNA: TGTGCCAGCAGTGAGGAGAGGGTCCGGCAGCCCCAGCATTTT.

The table lists this clone with a count of one. This rearrangement joins TRBV5-1 to TRBJ1-1, with 7 bases matching TRBD1. Germline V gene sequence: CDR1 SGHRS, CDR2 YFSETQ. Trimming at V came to 0 bases and at J to 0 bases, leaving 2 bases not matched to a gene. The length of the CDR3 is 15 residues. The CDR3 sequence is CASSLEGQMNTEAFF. The CDR3 DNA sequence: TGCGCCAGCAGCTTGGAGGGACAGATGAACACTGAAGCTTTCTTT.

The chain carries TRBV6-6 and TRBJ1-2; 8 bases align to TRBD1. Germline V gene lookup returns CDR1 MNHNY and CDR2 SVGAGI (reference sequence). The junction had 4 bases not matched to a gene; V was cut back by 0 bases and J by 4 bases. This CDR3 contains 15 residues. CDR3 in amino acids: CASSYSSQGAYGYTF. The CDR3 DNA is TGTGCCAGCAGTTACTCGAGTCAGGGGGCCTATGGCTACACCTTC.

The chain links TRBV2 to TRBJ1-4; TRBD1 matches at 8 bases. CDR1 is SNHLY and CDR2 is FYNNEI in the germline V gene. CDR3 length equals 15 residues. Trimming took 6 bases from V and 7 from J; bases not matched to a gene: 10. The CDR3 sequence is CASRKDRGWTEKLFF. CDR3 DNA sequence: TGTGCCAGCAGAAAAGACAGGGGTTGGACTGAAAAACTGTTTTTT.

V usage is TRBV4-2 and J usage is TRBJ2-1; 7 positions match TRBD2. V gave up 3 bases and J gave up 5 bases; unmatched junction bases: 10. This CDR3 region has 16 residues. Germline V gives CDR1 LGHNA, CDR2 YNFKEQ. As DNA, the CDR3 is TGTGCCAGCAGCCAGGGGGGGAGGGCTAGCGACAATGAGCAGTTCTTC. It codes for CASSQGGRASDNEQFF.

V gene TRBV5-1 combines with J gene TRBJ2-2; D unclear. V was clipped by 0 bases and J by 2 bases, with 5 bases between them. Germline lookup yields CDR1 SGHRS and CDR2 YFSETQ. The length of the CDR3 is 14 residues. Here the CDR3 reads CASSLVTNTGELFF. DNA for the CDR3: TGCGCCAGCAGCTTGGTGACAAACACCGGGGAGCTGTTTTTT.

The rearrangement uses TRBV9 and TRBJ2-5; 12 nucleotides align to TRBD2. CDR1 and CDR2 (germline): SGDLS, YYNGEE. The ends lost 2 bases at V and 5 bases at J; junction bases unmatched: 7. The CDR3 consists of 16 residues. This CDR3 is CASSVELAGGGETQYF. The CDR3 region has the DNA TGTGCCAGCAGCGTCGAACTAGCGGGAGGTGGCGAGACCCAGTACTTC.

This CDR3 is CASSTSYLVNEQFF. In DNA form, the CDR3 reads TGTGCCAGTAGTACCTCCTATCTAGTCAATGAGCAGTTCTTC. The rearrangement joins TRBV19 to TRBJ2-1; no definite D call. The CDR3 has 14 residues. The germline V gene encodes CDR1 LNHDA and CDR2 SQIVND (reference sequence). V shed 4 bases and J shed 6 bases, with 13 bases lying between them.

This chain joins TRBV28 and TRBJ2-7, with D perhaps matching TRBD2 (5 bases). Germline V CDR1 and CDR2: MDHEN, SYDVKM. V was shortened by 2 bases and J by 5 bases, with 13 bases between the two germline ends. CDR3 length: 14 residues. This chain's CDR3 is CASSLSGGPNEQYF. Here the CDR3 DNA reads TGTGCCAGCAGTTTAAGCGGAGGACCCAACGAGCAGTACTTC.

This clone was recorded once. The gene calls are TRBV9 and TRBJ2-2; D unresolved. V lost 0 bases to trimming and J lost 3 bases, with 9 bases between them. There are 15 residues in the CDR3. CDR1 and CDR2 from the germline V gene are SGDLS and YYNGEE. In nucleotides, the CDR3 is TGTGCCAGCAGCGTAGGGTCAGATTACACCGGGGAGCTGTTTTTT. This translates into CASSVGSDYTGELFF.

This chain uses TRBV30 with TRBJ1-2; 9 nucleotides line up with TRBD1. This CDR3 has 13 amino acids. V lost 0 bases and J lost 4; bases outside the gene matches: 0. The germline V gene encodes CDR1 GTSNPN and CDR2 SVGIG (reference sequence). CDR3 DNA: TGTGCCTGGAGTGTACAGGGGGCCTATGGCTACACCTTC. It is translated as CAWSVQGAYGYTF.